These T cell receptor beta chains were read from a single sample in a study of cytomegalovirus exposure and HLA in healthy donors. Sequencing used immunoSEQ multiplex PCR; TCRdb keeps in-frame clones, though not all of them. The profile shows approximately 100,000 clones, under 80% of them singletons. The sequencing input was PBMCs. Receptors originate from a man aged 40-49 years in good health and CMV-seronegative. Both conserved end residues are part of each CDR3. A D gene is named only where the DNA matches it firmly. Expanded clones are given a class, and other clones once, few, many or no size at all.

V,D,J,size,CDR3,DNA
TRBV20-1,-,TRBJ1-1,-,CSARDRGEAFF,TGCAGTGCTAGAGACAGGGGCGAAGCTTTCTTT
TRBV29-1,TRBD1,TRBJ2-3,-,CSVRDRGATDTQYF,TGCAGCGTCCGGGACAGGGGGGCCACAGATACGCAGTATTTT
TRBV5-1,-,TRBJ2-1,-,CASSLVPGVSYNEQFF,TGCGCCAGCAGCTTGGTACCAGGGGTGTCCTACAATGAGCAGTTCTTC
TRBV19,-,TRBJ2-2,-,CASSLGGTGELFF,TGTGCCAGTAGTCTGGGGGGCACCGGGGAGCTGTTTTTT
TRBV5-1,TRBD1,TRBJ1-3,-,CASSSQGAISGNTIYF,TGCGCCAGCAGCTCCCAGGGGGCGATCTCTGGAAACACCATATATTTT
TRBV7-2,TRBD1,TRBJ1-2,once,CASSSDRGLGYTF,TGTGCCAGCAGCTCTGACAGGGGGCTGGGCTACACCTTC
TRBV4-2,TRBD2,TRBJ2-1,-,CASSQPGTRSYNEQFF,TGTGCCAGCAGCCAACCCGGGACTAGATCTTACAATGAGCAGTTCTTC
TRBV6-6,-,TRBJ1-1,-,CASSLPTGNTEAFF,TGTGCCAGCAGCCTACCTACGGGTAACACTGAAGCTTTCTTT
TRBV10-3,TRBD1,TRBJ1-5,-,CAIRPGTGGTQPQHF,TGTGCCATCAGACCCGGGACAGGGGGCACCCAGCCCCAGCATTTT
TRBV7-9,-,TRBJ2-2,-,CSSSSISGGGELFF,TGTTCCAGCAGCTCGATCTCGGGTGGCGGGGAGCTGTTTTTT
TRBV6-5,TRBD1,TRBJ1-2,-,CASSYTGTGYGYTF,TGTGCCAGCAGTTACACGGGGACAGGCTATGGCTACACCTTC
TRBV6-5,-,TRBJ1-1,once,CASTKTVNTEAFF,TGTGCCAGCACTAAAACGGTGAACACTGAAGCTTTCTTT
TRBV5-6,TRBD1,TRBJ1-6,-,CASSFGLQGAGSPLHF,TGTGCCAGTAGCTTTGGTCTACAGGGGGCAGGTTCACCCCTCCACTTT
TRBV5-1,TRBD2,TRBJ2-1,once,CASSLVPLAGDNEQFF,TGCGCCAGCAGCTTGGTTCCTCTAGCGGGGGACAATGAGCAGTTCTTC
TRBV6-5,-,TRBJ1-4,-,CASSYGPGTNEKLFF,TGTGCCAGCAGTTACGGGCCAGGGACTAATGAAAAACTGTTTTTT
TRBV7-9,TRBD1,TRBJ1-4,-,CSSSPGQGKEKLFF,TGTTCCAGCAGCCCTGGACAGGGAAAGGAAAAACTGTTTTTT
TRBV28,TRBD2,TRBJ2-3,-,CASSSSAGFNTDTQYF,TGTGCCAGCAGTTCCTCAGCGGGATTCAACACAGATACGCAGTATTTT
TRBV11-2,TRBD1,TRBJ2-3,once,CASSRSRQGWSSDTQYF,TGTGCCAGCAGCCGCTCCCGACAGGGGTGGAGTTCAGATACGCAGTATTTT
TRBV5-1,TRBD2,TRBJ2-5,-,CASSYSGAQETQYF,TGCGCCAGCAGCTATAGCGGGGCGCAAGAGACCCAGTACTTC
TRBV19,TRBD1,TRBJ1-1,-,CASRPGQGEGTEAFF,TGTGCCAGTAGGCCGGGACAGGGAGAAGGGACTGAAGCTTTCTTT
TRBV6-1,-,TRBJ1-3,-,CAGSSISGNTIYF,TGTGCCGGCTCGTCAATCTCTGGAAACACCATATATTTT
TRBV19,-,TRBJ2-1,-,CASSGGGGVNEQFF,TGTGCCAGTAGCGGGGGAGGGGGGGTCAATGAGCAGTTCTTC
TRBV5-1,-,TRBJ1-2,-,CASRRSVGGDGYTF,TGCGCCAGCAGGAGGTCGGTGGGTGGTGATGGCTACACCTTC
TRBV4-1,-,TRBJ2-2,-,CASSQDSGTGELFF,TGCGCCAGCAGCCAAGATTCGGGTACCGGGGAGCTGTTTTTT
TRBV7-9,-,TRBJ2-4,once,CASSLEVSGASKNIQYF,TGTGCCAGCAGCTTAGAGGTTTCAGGGGCATCCAAAAACATTCAGTACTTC